This TCR beta chain was found in a study of OX40 agonist ivuxolimab in advanced cancers. As for the study in general: Past anti-PD-1, anti-PD-L1 or anti-CTLA-4 therapy was accepted, and approximately 40% had received some. Partial response was recorded in three patients: one hepatocellular carcinoma and two cutaneous melanoma cases.

As concerns this clone: What it recognizes is unknown.

Clones were sequenced by immunoSEQ multiplex PCR, and TCRdb holds only the in-frame ones, with some missing. This sample has tens of thousands of clones, with approximately 86% found just once. From germline, CDR1 is MGHRA and CDR2 YSYEKL. This CDR3 has 15 residues. V dropped 4 bases and J dropped 3; count of bases not matched to a gene: 7. Whole-study results and caveats: The antigens recognized by the expanded peripheral T cells, that is their antigen specificity, were not determined. By week 6 at 0.1 to 3.0 mg/kg, blood CD4+ and CD8+ T cells had expanded clonally.

This receptor was taken from an adult with an advanced solid tumor such as melanoma, head and neck, liver or kidney cancer. Here the sequenced sample was CD4+ or CD8+ T cells sorted from blood, taken in a trial of the OX40 agonist ivuxolimab. V gene TRBV4-1 combines with J gene TRBJ2-7; 9 bases are shared with TRBD2. The CDR3 reads CASSRDGTSYYEQYF. The DNA of the CDR3 is TGCGCCAGCAGCCGGGACGGGACTAGCTACTACGAGCAGTACTTC.